The T cell receptor (beta chain) described here comes from a study of blood T cell repertoires in COVID-19. Overall study context: Samples representing acute and convalescent COVID-19 were sourced from the United States, Italy and Spain. The analysed material was cDNA or gDNA that came from T cells, B-cell-depleted T cells, or PBMCs.

Measured with immunoSEQ multiplex PCR; TCRdb has only the in-frame clones, and not every one. The sample lists roughly 53,000 clones; approximately 90% were seen once. V lost 5 bases, J lost 3 bases, and 13 bases stayed unmatched. The CDR3 covers 17 residues. Germline CDR1 reads MNHNY; CDR2 reads SVGAGI (reference sequence). In this sample, this clone turned up once. The TCR comes from a man aged 55 to 69 with acute or convalescent COVID-19. This chain uses TRBV6-6 with TRBJ2-1, with 7 positions matching TRBD2. The sequencing sample was made of peripheral blood. Here the CDR3 DNA reads TGTGCCAGCAGTCCCCCTAATTTCAGGGAGGGCTACAATGAGCAGTTCTTC. Translated, it gives CASSPPNFREGYNEQFF.